This TCR beta chain appears in the sequencing data of a study of vaccination effects on CD4 cells after COVID-19. Study overall: The median interval between the second dose and post-vaccine sampling was 72 days.

CDR1 is KGHSH and CDR2 is LQKENI in the germline V gene. The CDR3 contains 15 residues. V gave up 0 bases and J gave up 4 bases; unmatched junction bases: 2. Study findings and constraints: Pronounced clonal contraction occurred in clones induced by infection and by vaccine late after vaccination. Convalescent patients in the study were few, and early post-infection timepoints were absent.

Pools of viral peptides were used by the ViraFEST assay to expand antigen-specific CD4+ T cells ahead of sequencing. Cells that had been cultured for roughly 9 days were the source of isolated CD4+ T cells. Each person got two doses of an mRNA SARS-CoV-2 vaccine, BNT162b2 or mRNA-1273. For each well, about 1.8 million PBMC were cultured with around 10 IU/ml IL-2 and around 9.1 ug/ml peptides. In regard to this clone: Its antigen is undetermined.

The protocol was immunoSEQ multiplex PCR, while the TCRdb copy is restricted to in-frame clones and leaves out a portion. The sample holds more than 13,000 clones; 70% to 80% are singletons and the top ten take roughly 25%. Sequencing was performed on CD4+ T cells from PBMCs cultured with HCoV-NL63 spike peptides, taken after COVID-19 vaccination. The J gene is TRBJ2-2, the V gene TRBV18; 7 bases align to TRBD1. The origin of this receptor is a human donor who received a COVID-19 vaccine. The CDR3 DNA is TGTGCCAGCTCACCACCTACAGGGGCCACCGGGGAGCTGTTTTTT. It yields the protein CASSPPTGATGELFF.